Below, one T cell receptor (beta chain) is given with its context. Its antigen is unidentified. This record comes from a study of vaccination and CD4 T cells after COVID-19. Across the study: Each control culture was treated with a CEFX pool, an HIV-1 Nef pool, or no peptide.

Sequenced with the Oncomine TCR Beta short-read assay was DNA taken from cultured CD4+ T cells. Using its own MiXCR run on the PCR reads, TCRdb lists one record per CDR3 protein. This sample has about 13,000 distinct CDR3 sequences, with around 26% found just once. The CDR3 has 13 amino acids. V was cut by 2 bases and J by 5 bases, with 10 bases left in between. Germline CDR1 KGHSH, CDR2 LQKENI. The treatment was: approximately nine-day PBMC culture with coronavirus spike peptide pools or control peptides (ViraFEST assay). The sequence came from a human donor who had recovered from COVID-19. The sample was CD4+ T cells from blood, cultured in vitro. The V call is TRBV18, the J call TRBJ2-7, with no clear D. CDR3 residues: CASSPTAPHEQYF. The CDR3 nucleotides read TGTGCCAGCTCACCAACAGCCCCACACGAGCAGTACTTC.